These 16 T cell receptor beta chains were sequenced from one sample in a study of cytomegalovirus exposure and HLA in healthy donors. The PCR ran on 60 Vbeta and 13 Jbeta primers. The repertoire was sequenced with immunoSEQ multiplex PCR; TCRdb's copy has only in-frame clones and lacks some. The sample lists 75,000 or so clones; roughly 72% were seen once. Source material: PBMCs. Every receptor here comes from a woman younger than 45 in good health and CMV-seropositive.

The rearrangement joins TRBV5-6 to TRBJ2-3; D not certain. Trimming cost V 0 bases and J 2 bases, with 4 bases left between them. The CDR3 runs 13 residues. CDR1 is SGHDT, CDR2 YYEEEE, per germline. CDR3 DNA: TGTGCCAGCAGCTTGGTATCCACAGATACGCAGTATTTT. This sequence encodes CASSLVSTDTQYF.

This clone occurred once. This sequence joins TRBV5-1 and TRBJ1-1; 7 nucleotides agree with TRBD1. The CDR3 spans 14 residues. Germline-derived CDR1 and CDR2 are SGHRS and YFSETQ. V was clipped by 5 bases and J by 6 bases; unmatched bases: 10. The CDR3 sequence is CASRQTGVVAEAFF. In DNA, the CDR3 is TGCGCCAGCAGACAAACAGGGGTTGTGGCTGAAGCTTTCTTT.

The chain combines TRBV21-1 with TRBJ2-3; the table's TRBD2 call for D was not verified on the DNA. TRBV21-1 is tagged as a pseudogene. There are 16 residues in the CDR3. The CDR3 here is CASSKDKSGRTDTQYF. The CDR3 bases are TGTGCCAGCAGCAAAGACAAGAGCGGGAGGACAGATACGCAGTATTTT.

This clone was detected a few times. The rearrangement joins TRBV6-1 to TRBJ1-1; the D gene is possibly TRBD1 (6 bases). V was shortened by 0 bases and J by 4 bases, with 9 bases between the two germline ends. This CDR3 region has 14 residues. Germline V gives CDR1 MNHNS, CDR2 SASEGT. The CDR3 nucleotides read TGTGCCAGCAGTGAAGCGCAGGGGTCCACTGAAGCTTTCTTT. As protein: CASSEAQGSTEAFF.

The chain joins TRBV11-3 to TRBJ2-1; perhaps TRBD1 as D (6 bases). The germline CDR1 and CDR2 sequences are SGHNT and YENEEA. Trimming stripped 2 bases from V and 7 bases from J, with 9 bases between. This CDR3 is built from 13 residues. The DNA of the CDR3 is TGTGCCAGCAGCTTACAGGGGTCGAATGAGCAGTTCTTC. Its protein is CASSLQGSNEQFF.

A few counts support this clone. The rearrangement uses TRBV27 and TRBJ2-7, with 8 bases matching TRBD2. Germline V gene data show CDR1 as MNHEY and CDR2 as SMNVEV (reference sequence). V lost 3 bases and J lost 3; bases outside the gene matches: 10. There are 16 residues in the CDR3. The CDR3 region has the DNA TGTGCCAGCAGTTTCAAAAGCGGGAGTAGGAACTACGAGCAGTACTTC. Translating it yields CASSFKSGSRNYEQYF.

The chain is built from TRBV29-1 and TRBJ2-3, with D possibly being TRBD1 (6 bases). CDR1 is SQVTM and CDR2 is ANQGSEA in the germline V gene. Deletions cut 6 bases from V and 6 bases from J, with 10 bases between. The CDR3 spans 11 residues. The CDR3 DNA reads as TGCAGCGTCGGGACAAGGGATACGCAGTATTTT. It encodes CSVGTRDTQYF.

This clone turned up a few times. This chain's CDR3 is CASSETSGVSSYNEQFF. The DNA of the CDR3 is TGTGCCAGCAGCGAGACTAGCGGGGTGAGCTCCTACAATGAGCAGTTCTTC. The chain carries TRBV2 and TRBJ2-1; 11 nucleotides match TRBD2. CDR1 is SNHLY, CDR2 FYNNEI, per germline. The CDR3 covers 17 residues. J was trimmed by 0 bases and V by 6 bases; bases with no gene match: 7.

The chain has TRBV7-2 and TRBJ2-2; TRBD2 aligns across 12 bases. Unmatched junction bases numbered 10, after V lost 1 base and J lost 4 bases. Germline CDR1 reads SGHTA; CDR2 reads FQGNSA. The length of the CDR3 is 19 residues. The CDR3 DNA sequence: TGTGCCAGCAGCTTAGGACTAGCGGGAGCTCTGCCAGGCACCGGGGAGCTGTTTTTT. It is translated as CASSLGLAGALPGTGELFF. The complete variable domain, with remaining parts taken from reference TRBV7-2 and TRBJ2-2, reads GAGVSQSPSNKVTEKGKDVELRCDPISGHTALYWYRQSLGQGLEFLIYFQGNSAPDKSGLPSDRFSAERTGGSVSTLTIQRTQQEDSAVYLCASSLGLAGALPGTGELFFGEGSRLTVL.

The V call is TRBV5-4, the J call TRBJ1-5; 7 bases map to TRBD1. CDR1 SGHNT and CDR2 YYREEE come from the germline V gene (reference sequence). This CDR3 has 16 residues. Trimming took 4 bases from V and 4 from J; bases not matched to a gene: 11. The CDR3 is CASSTGTDLRNQPQHF. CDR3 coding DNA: TGTGCCAGCAGCACCGGGACAGACCTTCGTAATCAGCCCCAGCATTTT.

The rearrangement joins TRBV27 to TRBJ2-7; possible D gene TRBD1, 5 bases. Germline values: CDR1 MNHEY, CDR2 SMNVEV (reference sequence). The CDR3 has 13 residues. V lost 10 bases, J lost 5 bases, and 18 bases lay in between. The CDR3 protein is CATSQPGSHEQYF. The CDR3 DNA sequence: TGTGCCACCTCTCAGCCAGGGTCCCACGAGCAGTACTTC.

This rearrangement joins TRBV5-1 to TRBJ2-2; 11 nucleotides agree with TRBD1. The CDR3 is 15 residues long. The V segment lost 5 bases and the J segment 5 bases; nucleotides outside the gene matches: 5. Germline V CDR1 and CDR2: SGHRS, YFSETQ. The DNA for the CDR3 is TGCGCCAGCAGAGCCGGGACAGGGGGAACCGGGGAGCTGTTTTTT. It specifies CASRAGTGGTGELFF.

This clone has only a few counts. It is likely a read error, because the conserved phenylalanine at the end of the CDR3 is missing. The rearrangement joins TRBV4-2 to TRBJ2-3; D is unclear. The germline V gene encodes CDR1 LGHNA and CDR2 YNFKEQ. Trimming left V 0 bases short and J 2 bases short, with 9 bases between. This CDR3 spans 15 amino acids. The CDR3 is CASSQESRITDTQYL. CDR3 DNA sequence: TGTGCCAGCAGCCAAGAGTCCCGAATCACAGATACGCAGTATCTT.

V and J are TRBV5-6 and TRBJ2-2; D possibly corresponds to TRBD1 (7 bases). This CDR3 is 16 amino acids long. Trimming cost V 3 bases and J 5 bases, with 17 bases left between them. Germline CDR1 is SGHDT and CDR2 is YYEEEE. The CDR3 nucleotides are TGTGCCAGCAGCTCCCACAGGGGCGGGGTAACCGGGGAGCTGTTTTTT. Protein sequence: CASSSHRGGVTGELFF.

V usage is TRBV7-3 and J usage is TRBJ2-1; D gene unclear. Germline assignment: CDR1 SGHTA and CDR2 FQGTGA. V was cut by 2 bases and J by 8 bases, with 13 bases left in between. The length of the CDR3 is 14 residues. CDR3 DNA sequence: TGTGCCAGCAGCTTAGATCCAGTTAACCATGAGCAGTTCTTC. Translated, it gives CASSLDPVNHEQFF.

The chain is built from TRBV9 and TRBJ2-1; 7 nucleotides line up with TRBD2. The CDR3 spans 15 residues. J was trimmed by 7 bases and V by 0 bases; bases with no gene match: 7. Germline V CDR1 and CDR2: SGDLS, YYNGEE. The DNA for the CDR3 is TGTGCCAGCAGCGTAGAAGGGAGGGCCGGGAATGAGCAGTTCTTC. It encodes CASSVEGRAGNEQFF.